This T cell receptor beta chain stems from a study of monozygotic twins with inflammatory bowel disease. TCRdb reprocessed the 5' RACE reads, with one entry per CDR3 protein and no DNA. Its listing shows some 450,000 distinct CDR3 sequences. In germline, CDR1 is SQVTM, CDR2 ANQGSEA. This CDR3 has 11 residues. Sample: blood. The TCR originated in a human donor with ulcerative colitis or Crohn's disease, or a healthy co-twin of an affected twin (not recorded which). The gene calls are TRBV29-1 and TRBJ1-2. The CDR3 loop reads CSVGQTDGYTF.